These 23 T cell receptor beta chains were all obtained from the same sample, sequenced in a study of cytomegalovirus exposure and HLA in healthy donors. The PCR was carried out with 60 Vbeta primers and 13 Jbeta primers. Sequencing used immunoSEQ multiplex PCR; TCRdb keeps in-frame clones, though not all of them. The sample has about 80,000 clones; 70% to 80% are singletons. Sequencing was carried out using PBMCs. These receptors were collected from a woman aged 50 to 65 in good health and CMV-seropositive.

This chain links TRBV9 with TRBJ2-1, with a tentative D call TRBD2 (6 bases). Germline CDR1 SGDLS, CDR2 YYNGEE. V lost 6 bases, J lost 4 bases, and 11 bases lay in between. The CDR3 spans 13 residues. The DNA for the CDR3 is TGTGCCAGCAATAGCGGACTGTACAATGAGCAGTTCTTC. It codes for CASNSGLYNEQFF.

J is TRBJ2-1 and V is TRBV29-1, with TRBD2 identical over 11 bases. With V trimmed by 7 bases and J by 0 bases, 2 bases remained unmatched. CDR3 length: 14 residues. Germline-derived CDR1 and CDR2 are SQVTM and ANQGSEA. The DNA for the CDR3 is TGCAGCGCTGGGACTAGCGGCTCCTACAATGAGCAGTTCTTC. Translating it yields CSAGTSGSYNEQFF.

The rearrangement uses TRBV27 and TRBJ2-1; 7 positions agree with TRBD2. The CDR3 covers 16 residues. V gave up 8 bases and J gave up 0 bases; unmatched junction bases: 10. CDR1 is MNHEY, CDR2 SMNVEV, per germline (reference sequence). The DNA for the CDR3 is TGTGCCAGCCACCCCTTAGCGGGTAGCTCCTACAATGAGCAGTTCTTC. It is translated as CASHPLAGSSYNEQFF.

This chain connects TRBV12-5 to TRBJ2-7, with a tentative D call TRBD1 (6 bases). V was pared by 3 bases and J by 6 bases, with 18 bases between. The V gene's germline CDR1 is LGHNT and CDR2 FRNRAP. This CDR3 is built from 15 residues. CDR3 coding DNA: TGTGCTAGTGGTTTCGCAGGACAACAGGGTTTCGAGCAGTACTTC. Amino acid sequence: CASGFAGQQGFEQYF.

This clone was detected a few times. The V gene is TRBV10-2, the J gene TRBJ2-5; maybe TRBD1 (5 bases). Germline V CDR1 and CDR2: WSHSY, SAAADI. Between the trimmed V and J ends, which lost 7 bases and 2 bases, there was a span of 11 bases. This CDR3 region has 13 residues. The CDR3: CASMTDHQETQYF. In nucleotides, the CDR3 is TGCGCCAGCATGACAGACCATCAAGAGACCCAGTACTTC.

The rearrangement links TRBV14 to TRBJ2-7; 10 bases fit TRBD2. This CDR3 region has 15 residues. V was clipped by 1 base and J by 7 bases; unmatched bases: 7. Germline CDR1 is SGHDN and CDR2 is FVKESK. The CDR3 is CASSQGLAGVSEQYV. In nucleotides, the CDR3 is TGTGCCAGCAGCCAAGGGCTAGCGGGAGTATCTGAGCAGTACGTC.

The chain carries TRBV19 and TRBJ2-2, with 7 bases lining up with TRBD2. V shed 6 bases and J 4 bases; nucleotides not matched to a gene: 5. In germline, CDR1 is LNHDA, CDR2 SQIVND (reference sequence). This CDR3 region has 14 residues. The CDR3 nucleotides read TGTGCCAGTAGGCATCCGGGGGGCACCGGGGAGCTGTTTTTT. Its protein product is CASRHPGGTGELFF.

This clone was picked up a small number of times. J is TRBJ1-1 and V is TRBV7-9; D unresolved. The CDR3 sequence is 14 residues long. Germline CDR1 and CDR2: SEHNR and FQNEAQ (reference sequence). V was cut by 3 bases and J by 5 bases, with 13 bases left in between. In DNA, the CDR3 is TGTGCCAGCAGCTTTACGCGGGGAGGAACTGAAGCTTTCTTT. Protein product: CASSFTRGGTEAFF.

The rearrangement links TRBV27 to TRBJ2-3; 8 nucleotides agree with TRBD1. V trimming: 5 bases; J trimming: 2 bases; junction bases outside the gene matches: 6. Germline CDR1 and CDR2: MNHEY and SMNVEV (reference sequence). This CDR3 spans 15 amino acids. Here the CDR3 reads CASSPTGAYTDTQYF. CDR3 sequence (DNA): TGTGCCAGCAGTCCGACAGGGGCCTACACAGATACGCAGTATTTT.

This rearrangement joins TRBV5-6 to TRBJ1-1, with 9 bases that match TRBD1. The CDR3 extends over 14 amino acids. CDR1 is SGHDT and CDR2 is YYEEEE in the germline V gene. Trimming took 5 bases from V and 5 from J; bases not matched to a gene: 7. CDR3 loop: CASRTGTGITEAFF. The DNA of the CDR3 is TGTGCCAGCAGGACCGGGACAGGGATTACTGAAGCTTTCTTT.

V is TRBV6-6 and J is TRBJ1-2, with TRBD1 matching over 7 bases. V trimming: 4 bases; J trimming: 4 bases; junction bases outside the gene matches: 6. From germline, CDR1 is MNHNY and CDR2 SVGAGI (reference sequence). The CDR3 extends over 14 amino acids. The CDR3 loop is CASSSLTGSYGYTF. The CDR3 DNA reads TGTGCCAGCAGTTCCCTGACAGGGTCCTATGGCTACACCTTC.

This chain uses TRBV7-3 with TRBJ2-1, with D uncertain. The germline CDR1 and CDR2 sequences are SGHTA and FQGTGA. The V and J ends lost 4 bases and 4 bases respectively, with 8 bases between them. This CDR3 region has 13 residues. The CDR3 region is CASSSSSYNEQFF. The CDR3 nucleotides read TGTGCCAGCAGCTCCTCTTCGTACAATGAGCAGTTCTTC.

V usage is TRBV30 and J usage is TRBJ2-1, with TRBD2 as a possible D gene (6 bases). Trimming took off 5 bases at V and 7 bases at J, with 18 bases between the two ends. CDR1 is GTSNPN and CDR2 is SVGIG in the germline V gene (reference sequence). The length of the CDR3 is 14 residues. The CDR3 DNA reads TGTGCCTGGGAAAGACTAGAGGGTAGGAATGAGCAGTTCTTC. Its protein is CAWERLEGRNEQFF.

The J gene is TRBJ2-3, the V gene TRBV19; 11 positions match TRBD2. V was clipped by 6 bases and J by 1 base; unmatched bases: 6. Germline V CDR1 and CDR2: LNHDA, SQIVND (reference sequence). CDR3 length: 16 amino acids. The chain's CDR3 is CASSGLAGGRTDTQYF. The CDR3 coding sequence is TGTGCCAGTAGCGGGCTAGCGGGAGGACGCACAGATACGCAGTATTTT.

The chain recombines TRBV28 with TRBJ2-5; D gene uncertain. This CDR3 has 12 amino acids. Trimming pared 3 bases from V and 2 bases from J, leaving 4 bases between. Germline assignment: CDR1 MDHEN and CDR2 SYDVKM. This CDR3 reads CASSFSQETQYF. The CDR3 region has the DNA TGTGCCAGCAGTTTTTCGCAAGAGACCCAGTACTTC.

Of note for this clone: A read error may produce the germline difference seen at one junction end. DNA of the CDR3: TGTTCCAGCAGCGCAACCGGGACAGGGAAGGCCTACGAGCAGTACTTC. Amino acids: CSSSATGTGKAYEQYF. This rearrangement joins TRBV7-9 to TRBJ2-7; 9 bases agree with TRBD1. In germline, CDR1 is SEHNR, CDR2 FQNEAQ (reference sequence). This CDR3 is 16 amino acids long. Supplemented by reference TRBV7-9 and TRBJ2-7, the full variable domain reads DTGVSQNPRHKITKRGQNVTFRCDPISEHNRLYWYRQTLGQGPEFLTYFQNEAQLEKSRLLSDRFSAERPKGSFSTLEIQRTEQGDSAMYLCSSSATGTGKAYEQYFGPGTRLTVT.

The CDR3 DNA sequence: TGTGCCAGTAGTATAGATAGAACTACAGGATACAATGAGCAGTTCTTC. It translates to CASSIDRTTGYNEQFF. The chain carries TRBV19 and TRBJ2-1, with D perhaps matching TRBD1 (5 bases). CDR1 is LNHDA and CDR2 is SQIVND in the germline V gene (reference sequence). The CDR3 contains 16 residues. V was pared by 0 bases and J by 4 bases, with 13 bases between.

In this sample, this clone turned up a few times. The chain combines TRBV2 with TRBJ1-5; 9 bases agree with TRBD1. The CDR3 is 16 residues long. The J segment lost 3 bases and the V segment lost 1 base, leaving 4 bases of the junction unmatched. The germline V gene has CDR1 SNHLY and CDR2 FYNNEI. The CDR3 sequence is CASSEDTGGFNQPQHF. In DNA, the CDR3 is TGTGCCAGCAGTGAAGATACAGGGGGCTTCAATCAGCCCCAGCATTTT.

In DNA, the CDR3 is TGTGCCAGTAGTATAGCTGGCCAGGGAAGAGGTGGCTACACCTTC. Translation gives CASSIAGQGRGGYTF. The genes are TRBV19 and TRBJ1-2, with D tentatively TRBD1 (5 bases). The CDR3 length is 15 residues. Trimming took 1 base from V and 7 from J, leaving 16 bases between them. Germline V gene lookup returns CDR1 LNHDA and CDR2 SQIVND (reference sequence).

The chain joins TRBV5-1 to TRBJ2-5; D is undetermined. Germline loops: CDR1 SGHRS, CDR2 YFSETQ. The V end was cut by 3 bases, the J end by 4 bases, with 4 bases between. The CDR3 covers 11 residues. CDR3 sequence reads: CASSSLETQYF. DNA of the CDR3: TGCGCCAGCAGCTCACTAGAGACCCAGTACTTC.

The V call is TRBV6-5, the J call TRBJ2-7; 15 bases are shared with TRBD2. CDR3 length: 14 residues. Trimming at V came to 8 bases and at J to 4 bases, leaving 3 bases not matched to a gene. Germline V gene data show CDR1 as MNHEY and CDR2 as SVGAGI. CDR3 in amino acids: CASGGLAGGYEQYF. In nucleotides, the CDR3 is TGTGCCAGCGGGGGACTAGCGGGGGGTTACGAGCAGTACTTC.

This clone was seen a handful of times. V is TRBV27 and J is TRBJ1-2, with 10 bases matching TRBD1. J was trimmed by 3 bases and V by 3 bases; bases with no gene match: 1. This CDR3 has 14 residues. Germline V gene lookup returns CDR1 MNHEY and CDR2 SMNVEV (reference sequence). CDR3 coding DNA: TGTGCCAGCAGTTTGGGACAGGGGCACTATGGCTACACCTTC. Its translation: CASSLGQGHYGYTF.

In its sample, this clone was seen once. V gene TRBV15 combines with J gene TRBJ1-6; 7 bases line up with TRBD1. The CDR3 is made up of 15 amino acids. V dropped 0 bases and J dropped 10; count of bases not matched to a gene: 6. Germline CDR1 and CDR2: LNHNV and YYDKDF (reference sequence). The DNA of the CDR3 is TGTGCCACCAGCAGAGATAACAGGGGTGGATCACCCCTCCACTTT. It encodes CATSRDNRGGSPLHF.